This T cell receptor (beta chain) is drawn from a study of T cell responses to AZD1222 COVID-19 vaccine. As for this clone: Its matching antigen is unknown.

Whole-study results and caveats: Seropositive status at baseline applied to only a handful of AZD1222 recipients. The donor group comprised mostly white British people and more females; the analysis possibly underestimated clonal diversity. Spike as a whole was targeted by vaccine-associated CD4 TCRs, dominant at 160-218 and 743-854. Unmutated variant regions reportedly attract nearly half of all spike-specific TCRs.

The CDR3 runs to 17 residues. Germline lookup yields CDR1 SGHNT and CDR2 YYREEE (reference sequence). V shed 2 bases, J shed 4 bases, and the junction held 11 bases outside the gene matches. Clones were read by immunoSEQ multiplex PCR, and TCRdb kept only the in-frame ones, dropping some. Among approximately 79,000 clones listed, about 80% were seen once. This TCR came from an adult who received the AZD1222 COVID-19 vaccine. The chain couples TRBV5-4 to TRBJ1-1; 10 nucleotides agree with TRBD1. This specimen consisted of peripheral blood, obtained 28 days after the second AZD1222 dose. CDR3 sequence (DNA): TGTGCCAGCAGCTTTAGGACAGGGGGGGTCCTGGGCACTGAAGCTTTCTTT. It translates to CASSFRTGGVLGTEAFF. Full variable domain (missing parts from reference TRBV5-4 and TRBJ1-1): ETGVTQSPTHLIKTRGQQVTLRCSSQSGHNTVSWYQQALGQGPQFIFQYYREEENGRGNFPPRFSGLQFPNYSSELNVNALELDDSALYLCASSFRTGGVLGTEAFFGQGTRLTVV.